One and the same sample provided the 30 T cell receptor beta chains below, sequenced in a study of regulatory T cells in long-lasting Graves disease. CDR3 regions were amplified by Arm-PCR using iRepertoire HTBI primers to build TCR beta libraries. Each CDR3 protein gets one entry after TCRdb re-called the multiplex PCR reads with MiXCR. The data show about 470,000 distinct CDR3 sequences, around 20% seen once. The time point: persistent/refractory GD, antithyroid drugs over 5 years with positive TRAb. The TCR library was made from RNA that had been extracted from PBMCs in TRIzol. This specimen was peripheral blood mononuclear cells (PBMCs), taken when the disease was refractory, from a patient treated with antithyroid drugs. The receptors were sampled from a female donor with Graves disease.

V usage is TRBV4-1 and J usage is TRBJ1-1; D is unresolved. The CDR3 covers 11 residues. Germline V gene data show CDR1 as MGHRA and CDR2 as YSYEKL. V gave up 1 base and J gave up 8 bases, with 5 bases separating them. CDR3 in amino acids: CASSQGLEAFF. DNA for the CDR3: TGCGCCAGCAGCCAAGGCCTCGAAGCTTTCTTT.

This clonotype was recorded at least ten times. The chain joins TRBV12-3 or TRBV12-4 to TRBJ1-5; a weak D match, TRBD1 (5 bases). The CDR3 runs 15 residues. Trimming removed 6 bases at V and 5 bases at J, with 17 bases between. The CDR3 region has the DNA TGTGCCAGCAGCCGAGAGTCAGGGTCGTATCAGCCCCAGCATTTT. It specifies CASSRESGSYQPQHF.

This clonotype was detected many times. The rearrangement links TRBV7-2 to TRBJ2-7; 7 bases fit TRBD1. With V trimmed by 5 bases and J by 2 bases, 9 bases remained unmatched. Germline V gene lookup returns CDR1 SGHTA and CDR2 FQGNSA. The CDR3 is 15 residues long. The CDR3 reads CASSKMTGSPYEQYF. In DNA form, the CDR3 reads TGTGCCAGCAGCAAAATGACAGGGAGCCCCTACGAGCAGTACTTC.

The sample holds many counts of this clonotype. The V call is TRBV28, the J call TRBJ1-5; possible D gene TRBD1, 5 bases. The germline gives CDR1 MDHEN, CDR2 SYDVKM. The V end lost 8 bases, the J end lost 3 bases, and 20 bases lay between the germline ends. The CDR3 consists of 16 residues. The CDR3 DNA is TGTGCCAGCGTACCTCCCATCGGGGCGGACAATCAGCCCCAGCATTTT. Translation: CASVPPIGADNQPQHF.

This clonotype was recorded many times. The V gene is TRBV28, the J gene TRBJ1-2, with a tentative D call TRBD1 (5 bases). V was pared by 6 bases and J by 5 bases, with 16 bases between. The CDR3 spans 14 residues. CDR1 MDHEN and CDR2 SYDVKM come from the germline V gene. CDR3 DNA sequence: TGTGCCAGCAGCCAATTAGGCGGGGGGTATGGCTACACCTTC. It yields the protein CASSQLGGGYGYTF.

The chain employs TRBV20-1 and TRBJ2-2, with 8 bases that match TRBD2. Trimming took 5 bases from V and 2 from J; bases not matched to a gene: 10. This CDR3 is 16 amino acids long. The V gene's germline CDR1 is DFQATT and CDR2 SNEGSKA (reference sequence). The CDR3 loop is CSAHTPSGPNTGELFF. The CDR3 DNA sequence: TGCAGTGCTCACACCCCTAGCGGGCCTAACACCGGGGAGCTGTTTTTT.

This clonotype was recorded a few times. This chain connects TRBV7-2 to TRBJ1-2; D is undetermined. Germline loops: CDR1 SGHTA, CDR2 FQGNSA. Trimming shortened V by 1 base and J by 4 bases, and 7 bases separated the two germline ends. The CDR3 is 13 residues long. The CDR3, as DNA: TGTGCCAGCAGCTTAGAGGACGGCTATGGCTACACCTTC. It specifies CASSLEDGYGYTF.

Ten or more counts support this clonotype. The rearrangement links TRBV28 to TRBJ2-5; 9 nucleotides match TRBD2. The CDR3 length is 14 residues. V shed 2 bases, J shed 5 bases, and the junction held 3 bases outside the gene matches. Germline values: CDR1 MDHEN, CDR2 SYDVKM. The DNA of the CDR3 is TGTGCCAGCAGTTTAGCGGGAGGGAGGGAGACCCAGTACTTC. This codes for CASSLAGGRETQYF.

The genes are TRBV20-1 and TRBJ2-2; D ambiguous. Germline V gene lookup returns CDR1 DFQATT and CDR2 SNEGSKA (reference sequence). The CDR3 runs 13 residues. Between the trimmed V and J ends, which lost 4 bases and 0 bases, there was a span of 6 bases. CDR3 region: CSAKYANTGELFF. DNA of the CDR3: TGCAGTGCTAAATACGCGAACACCGGGGAGCTGTTTTTT.

This clonotype was seen ten or more times. The genes are TRBV6-5 and TRBJ2-5; D may be TRBD1 (6 bases). The V end was cut by 4 bases, the J end by 3 bases, with 12 bases between. The V gene's germline CDR1 is MNHEY and CDR2 SVGAGI. This CDR3 has 14 amino acids. CDR3 loop: CASSLGAEKETQYF. The CDR3 nucleotides are TGTGCCAGCAGTTTGGGGGCTGAAAAAGAGACCCAGTACTTC.

The chain joins TRBV28 to TRBJ2-4, with D maybe TRBD1 (5 bases). CDR3 length: 14 amino acids. Trimming shortened V by 2 bases and J by 5 bases, and 10 bases separated the two germline ends. Germline V CDR1 and CDR2: MDHEN, SYDVKM. The CDR3 loop is CASSLRTRENIQYF. CDR3 bases: TGTGCCAGCAGTTTAAGGACCAGGGAAAACATTCAGTACTTC.

V gene TRBV5-1 combines with J gene TRBJ2-7; D possibly corresponds to TRBD2 (6 bases). CDR1 is SGHRS, CDR2 YFSETQ, per germline. V gave up 1 base and J gave up 5 bases, with 16 bases separating them. There are 15 residues in the CDR3. The CDR3 spells CASSLRDFRSDEQYF. In DNA form, the CDR3 reads TGCGCCAGCAGCTTGAGGGACTTTAGGTCAGACGAGCAGTACTTC. The full variable domain, in which reference TRBV5-1 and TRBJ2-7 provide the parts outside the CDR3, is KAGVTQTPRYLIKTRGQQVTLSCSPISGHRSVSWYQQTPGQGLQFLFEYFSETQRNKGNFPGRFSGRQFSNSRSEMNVSTLELGDSALYLCASSLRDFRSDEQYFGPGTRLTVT.

This clonotype showed up many times. This chain links TRBV7-9 with TRBJ2-2, with D possibly being TRBD2 (5 bases). V shed 1 base and J shed 5 bases, with 5 bases lying between them. The V gene's germline CDR1 is SEHNR and CDR2 FQNEAQ (reference sequence). CDR3 length: 13 residues. CDR3 region: CASSLGRTGELFF. The CDR3 nucleotides read TGTGCCAGCAGCTTAGGGAGGACCGGGGAGCTGTTTTTT.

The gene calls are TRBV5-1 and TRBJ2-5; D remains ambiguous. This CDR3 region has 15 residues. CDR1 is SGHRS, CDR2 YFSETQ, per germline. V was trimmed by 0 bases and J by 0 bases, leaving 9 bases between them. CDR3 coding DNA: TGCGCCAGCAGCTTGGGAGATCAGTACCAAGAGACCCAGTACTTC. Its translation: CASSLGDQYQETQYF.

This clonotype was counted many times. This chain uses TRBV2 with TRBJ2-5; D unclear. The CDR3 has 12 residues. With 4 bases removed from V and 3 bases from J, the gap between germline ends came to 6 bases. Germline-derived CDR1 and CDR2 are SNHLY and FYNNEI. The CDR3 DNA sequence: TGTGCCAGCAGTGGGGCTGAAGAGACCCAGTACTTC. Amino acid sequence: CASSGAEETQYF. Using reference TRBV2 and TRBJ2-5 for the parts outside the CDR3, the full variable domain is EPEVTQTPSHQVTQMGQEVILRCVPISNHLYFYWYRQILGQKVEFLVSFYNNEISEKSEIFDDQFSVERPDGSNFTLKIRSTKLEDSAMYFCASSGAEETQYFGPGTRLLVL.

J is TRBJ2-5 and V is TRBV10-3; D is unclear. Trimming took 3 bases from V and 4 from J, leaving 21 bases between them. Germline loops: CDR1 ENHRY, CDR2 SYGVKD. This CDR3 is 17 amino acids long. The CDR3 DNA sequence: TGTGCCATCAGTGAAGGGAAGGGCTTCCCCGTGTTAGAGACCCAGTACTTC. As protein: CAISEGKGFPVLETQYF.

Ten or more counts support this clonotype. V usage is TRBV30 and J usage is TRBJ1-2, with 9 bases fitting TRBD1. This CDR3 is 13 amino acids long. Per germline, CDR1 GTSNPN and CDR2 SVGIG (reference sequence). The J segment lost 7 bases and the V segment lost 4 bases, leaving 7 bases of the junction unmatched. The DNA for the CDR3 is TGTGCCTGGAAACCGGGACAGGGAGGTGGCTACACCTTC. Translating it yields CAWKPGQGGGYTF.

This clonotype was seen more than once but under ten times. This chain uses TRBV27 with TRBJ2-7; perhaps D is TRBD1 or TRBD2 (5 bases each). V was pared by 6 bases and J by 7 bases, with 22 bases between. CDR3 length: 15 amino acids. Germline V gene lookup returns CDR1 MNHEY and CDR2 SMNVEV (reference sequence). The CDR3 here is CASSPNRDPLWEQYF. The CDR3 DNA follows: TGTGCCAGCAGCCCCAACCGGGACCCACTGTGGGAGCAGTACTTC.

The chain has TRBV10-3 and TRBJ2-2; D is perhaps TRBD2 (6 bases). The germline gives CDR1 ENHRY, CDR2 SYGVKD. The CDR3 is made up of 14 amino acids. V was pared by 11 bases and J by 3 bases, with 16 bases between. The CDR3 bases are TGTGCCTTCGGGAGCCCGGGGGACACCGGGGAGCTGTTTTTT. It translates to CAFGSPGDTGELFF.

This clonotype has more than one count but fewer than ten. V gene TRBV5-1 combines with J gene TRBJ2-7; 7 positions agree with TRBD1. CDR3 length: 16 residues. Germline CDR1 reads SGHRS; CDR2 reads YFSETQ. Trimming removed 1 base from V and 5 bases from J; junction bases left unmatched: 12. In DNA form, the CDR3 reads TGCGCCAGCAGCTTGAGTTGGACAGGTCGGAAGGACGAGCAGTACTTC. It codes for CASSLSWTGRKDEQYF.

This clonotype was observed once. Since a much larger clone is just one base distant, this may be a read error. The rearrangement links TRBV6-1 to TRBJ1-1; D not certain. The V gene's germline CDR1 is MNHNS and CDR2 SASEGT. The CDR3 covers 12 residues. The CDR3 sequence is CASRKGNTEALF. In nucleotides, the CDR3 is TGTGCCAGCAGGAAAGGCAACACTGAAGCTCTCTTT.

In its sample, this clonotype was seen many times. The chain couples TRBV7-8 to TRBJ1-1; D is possibly TRBD1 (6 bases). Germline CDR1 is SGHVS and CDR2 is FQNEAQ. The length of the CDR3 is 15 residues. V was pared by 5 bases and J by 5 bases, with 18 bases between. The CDR3 region has the DNA TGTGCCAGCAGCCCCTTACAGGGAAAGGTAACTGAAGCTTTCTTT. Amino acid sequence: CASSPLQGKVTEAFF.

About this clonotype itself: One base away lies a much larger clone, so this may be a sequencing read error. Here the CDR3 omits its conserved ending phenylalanine or tryptophan, so a read error is the likely source. The rearrangement links TRBV14 to TRBJ1-2; the D is unclear. V lost 1 base and J lost 4, with 16 bases in between. This CDR3 region has 16 residues. The germline CDR1 and CDR2 sequences are SGHDN and FVKESK. The CDR3 coding sequence is TGTGCCAGCAGCCAAGTTCCATCTCCCGGAAGCTATGGCTACACCCTC. Residues: CASSQVPSPGSYGYTL.

This clonotype was counted between two and nine times. This chain links TRBV6-2 or TRBV6-3 with TRBJ2-6, with D possibly being TRBD2 (7 bases). Per the germline V gene, CDR1 is MNHEY and CDR2 is SVGEGT. With 2 bases removed from V and 0 bases from J, the gap between germline ends came to 29 bases. The CDR3 contains 23 residues. The CDR3 bases are TGTGCCAGCAGTTACGGGGTAGGAGGGGGGCGGTTGACGGGAGGCTCTGGGGCCAACGTCCTGACTTTC. This translates into CASSYGVGGGRLTGGSGANVLTF.

The table lists this clonotype with many counts. J is TRBJ2-7 and V is TRBV6-9; D is possibly TRBD1 (6 bases). V was clipped by 3 bases and J by 7 bases, with 19 bases between them. The length of the CDR3 is 15 residues. Looked up from germline, CDR1 is MNHGY and CDR2 is SVAAGI. CDR3 in amino acids: CASSYFAGATWEQYF. DNA for the CDR3: TGTGCCAGCAGTTACTTCGCAGGGGCCACCTGGGAGCAGTACTTC.

This clonotype was counted at least ten times. The rearrangement joins TRBV28 to TRBJ2-7, with 7 bases that match TRBD2. V lost 6 bases to trimming and J lost 0 bases; unmatched junction nucleotides: 5. The CDR3 loop spans 14 amino acids. Germline CDR1 and CDR2: MDHEN and SYDVKM. The CDR3 nucleotides read TGTGCCAGCAGGGAAGCGGGAAACTCCTACGAGCAGTACTTC. This sequence encodes CASREAGNSYEQYF.

This clonotype showed up many times. V usage is TRBV28 and J usage is TRBJ2-7; D not resolved. Germline loops: CDR1 MDHEN, CDR2 SYDVKM. Trimming cost V 4 bases and J 3 bases, with 4 bases left between them. CDR3 length: 11 residues. CDR3 sequence (DNA): TGTGCCAGCAGTTGGAACTACGAGCAGTACTTC. Residues: CASSWNYEQYF.

This clonotype was observed a handful of times. This chain joins TRBV7-6 and TRBJ2-2, with 9 positions matching TRBD1. From germline, CDR1 is SGHVS and CDR2 FNYEAQ. The V gene end was trimmed by 1 base and the J gene end by 6 bases; junction bases not matched to a gene: 3. The CDR3 sequence is 15 residues long. CDR3 residues: CASSLVTGGAGELFF. Written as DNA, the CDR3 is TGTGCCAGCAGCTTAGTGACAGGGGGGGCCGGGGAGCTGTTTTTT.

This clonotype was detected many times. V gene TRBV28 combines with J gene TRBJ2-2; D unresolved. This CDR3 has 14 amino acids. Germline-derived CDR1 and CDR2 are MDHEN and SYDVKM. The germline V and J ends were trimmed by 7 bases and 6 bases, with 15 bases remaining between them. The CDR3 DNA sequence: TGTGCCAGCAAGGAGACTCAAAGCTCCGGGGAGCTGTTTTTT. It translates to CASKETQSSGELFF.

Notes on this clonotype: A read error is possible here, since a much larger clone lies one base away. This chain uses TRBV28 with TRBJ2-7, with TRBD1 identical over 7 bases. There are 14 residues in the CDR3. Germline values: CDR1 MDHEN, CDR2 SYDVKM. The trim removed 2 bases at V and 5 bases at J, leaving 6 bases unmatched. The CDR3 loop reads CASSLIQGMNEQYF. CDR3 in DNA: TGTGCCAGCAGTTTAATACAGGGGATGAACGAGCAGTACTTC.